This record covers a single T cell receptor (beta chain). This clonotype was observed at least ten times. Its antigen is still unknown. Within one base of it there is no much larger clone, and no base qualities were kept. This entry is derived from a study of spatial heterogeneity in lung cancer (dated by TCRdb to about 2019). With respect to the entire study: Beta-chain transcripts were consistently detected in greater numbers than alpha-chain transcripts, which likely reflected higher beta-chain transcript abundance. At surgery, both alpha and beta chains were TCR-sequenced in under 250 tumor regions, fewer than 85 matched nontumor lung samples and a few dozen PBMC samples. The study quantitatively compared TCR alpha and beta repertoires across multiple tumor regions, matched nontumor lung and blood in non-small cell lung cancer. Nonsynonymous mutation counts, determined by whole-exome sequencing of tumor tissue, were related to features of the TCR repertoire. In tumor regions, TCR transcript counts showed a strong correlation with a T cell transcriptional module score derived from matched bulk RNA-seq. In the raw uncorrected reads, each unique combination of TCR and UMI appeared more than ten times on average.

Libraries came from 5' RACE. Reads for this sample came from a NextSeq 500. The TCR library protocol attached a unique molecular identifier to each TCR cDNA molecule to allow correction of PCR and sequencing errors. From the authors' description of their analysis: TCR identification, UMI-based error correction and CDR3 extraction were all carried out with Decombinator tools. Expanded TCRs were defined as those above a frequency of 2 per 1,000, corresponding to the top 1% of the tumor frequency distribution. Expanded tumor TCRs statistically deemed absent (corrected P<0.05) from at least one tumor region were classed as regional, and all other expanded tumor TCRs were classed as ubiquitous. Each repertoire was subsampled 100 times to 5,000 TCRs, after which Renyi diversity was computed with the R vegan package. CDR3 similarity networks were built from amino acid triplet string-kernel similarity, with CDR3s being connected when pairwise similarity was above 0.82. Using fastp trimming at Q25 and MiXCR clonotype assembly, TCRdb reanalyzed the public sequencing data and kept in-frame beta chains. Under each unique CDR3 protein, matching rows form one entry showing the most common genes and DNA. These V and J calls derive from TCRdb rather than the authors' analysis. The sample records about 7,000 distinct CDR3 sequences, 10% to 15% of which are singletons. Around 8% of the sample comes from the top ten.

Its CDR3 holds 13 amino acids, cysteine through phenylalanine. Left in the record is the CDR3 DNA by itself, 39 bases read in frame from the first base. V and J are truncated by 6 bases and 0 bases respectively, leaving an intervening sequence of 11 bases. CDR1 DFQATT and CDR2 SNEGSKA are derived from the germline V gene (reference sequence). Study-level results and caveats: The count of ubiquitous expanded TCRs correlated with the count of ubiquitous nonsynonymous mutations, and the count of regional expanded TCRs correlated with the count of regional nonsynonymous mutations. Confirming at a functional level the hypothesis that regional TCRs recognize regional mutations was considered to require additional single-cell paired TCR alpha and beta sequencing. The tumor nonsynonymous mutation count correlated with the number of expanded alpha and beta TCRs within the tumor. TCR-seq was estimated to cover only about 7.6% of tumor T cells for alpha chains and around 13% for beta chains.

The time point label corresponds to: sample taken at primary tumor resection. Donors were 72 patients with early-stage, untreated non-small cell lung cancer from the lung TRACERx cohort. Without any cell sorting, TCR sequencing was performed on whole RNA extracted either from tumor and nontumor lung tissue or from cryopreserved PBMC samples. A patient was chosen for TCR sequencing only when enough RNA was available from at least two tumor regions. Tumor and adjacent nontumor lung specimens were reviewed by a lung pathologist before selection. Here the chain combines TRBV20-1 and TRBJ1-1, with the D gene not confidently named. The origin of this receptor is a male donor with early-stage non-small cell lung cancer. Specimen: lung tumor tissue, collected at surgery. CDR3 reads: CSALGPLNTEAFF. At the DNA level, the sequence is TGCAGTGCACTCGGACCGTTGAACACTGAAGCTTTCTTT.